This TCR beta chain was sequenced for a study of tumor-infiltrating lymphocytes in primary liver carcinoma. Study in general: Subjects consisted of male and female patients aged 30 to 69 years. Study observations and caveats: The difference in top-250-clone fraction between tumors and blood was significant, favoring tumors (p = 0.039).

Germline loops: CDR1 SQVTM, CDR2 ANQGSEA. Trimming stripped 3 bases from V and 0 bases from J, with 9 bases between. The CDR3 runs 14 residues. Priming with a constant-region primer yielded TCR beta cDNA from about 450 ng total RNA. Slightly modified ARM-PCR with three nested multiplex PCR rounds yielded TCR beta libraries. TRBV1-TRBV30 forward primers and a C-beta reverse primer were used in the first two PCR rounds, which each ran for about 10 cycles. TCRdb itself ran the multiplex PCR reads through MiXCR, one entry per CDR3 protein. The table includes some 190,000 distinct CDR3 sequences, about 60% detected once. Unsorted whole blood supplied the RNA, and germline DNA was extracted too. Remarks on this clonotype: Antigen unknown. A read error may explain this, as a much larger clone is one base away.

Sequences were obtained from peripheral blood. The source is a man between 40 and 49 years old with primary liver carcinoma and hepatitis B virus infection. The chain recombines TRBV29-1 with TRBJ2-1; D unclear. The CDR3 DNA reads as TGCAGCGTTGAGGGCGTGACCTCCTACAATGAGCAGTTCTTC. It specifies CSVEGVTSYNEQFF.